The entry below gives a single T cell receptor beta chain sequence along with its context. This table comes from immunoSEQ multiplex PCR, and its TCRdb copy is limited to in-frame clones, with some not included. The sample records about 75,000 clones, approximately 87% being singletons. These data are taken from a study of blood T cell repertoires in COVID-19. The V end lost 1 base, the J end lost 8 bases, and 14 bases lay between the germline ends. Germline CDR1 reads SGHAT; CDR2 reads FQNNGV. CDR3 length: 14 amino acids. The J gene is TRBJ2-5, the V gene TRBV11-2; TRBD1 is a possible D gene (6 bases). The origin of this receptor is a human donor in a cohort sampled during active COVID-19. The specimen sequenced was peripheral blood. As DNA, the CDR3 is TGTGCCAGCAGCTTAGTTGGCAGGGACATTACCCAGTACTTC. The encoded protein is CASSLVGRDITQYF.